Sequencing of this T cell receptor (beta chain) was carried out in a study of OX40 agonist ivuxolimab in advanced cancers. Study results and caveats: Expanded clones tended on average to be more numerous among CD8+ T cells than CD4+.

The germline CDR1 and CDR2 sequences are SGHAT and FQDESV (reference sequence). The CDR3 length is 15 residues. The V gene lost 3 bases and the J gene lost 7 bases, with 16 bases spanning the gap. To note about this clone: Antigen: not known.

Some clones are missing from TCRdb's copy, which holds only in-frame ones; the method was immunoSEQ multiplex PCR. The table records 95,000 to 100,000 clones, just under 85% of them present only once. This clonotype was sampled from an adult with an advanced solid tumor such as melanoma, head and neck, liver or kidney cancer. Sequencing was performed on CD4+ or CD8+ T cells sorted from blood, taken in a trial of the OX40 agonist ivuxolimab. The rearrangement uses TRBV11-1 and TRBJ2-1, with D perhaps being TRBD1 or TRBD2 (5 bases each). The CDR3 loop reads CASSLIKGPLNEQFF. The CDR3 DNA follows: TGTGCCAGCAGCTTGATAAAGGGACCGCTAAATGAGCAGTTCTTC.